This T cell receptor beta chain was documented in a study of T-cell reconstitution after alpha-beta-depleted transplantation in children. The TCRbeta library incorporated unique molecular identifiers. Each CDR3 protein is one row after TCRdb ran MiXCR on the PCR reads. The sample lists some 120,000 distinct CDR3 sequences, around a tenth seen once, with less than 40% in the top ten. This CDR3 region has 14 residues. CDR1 and CDR2 from the germline V gene are KGHDR and SFDVKD. V lost 2 bases and J lost 2, with 8 bases in between. As to this clonotype: Its cognate antigen is unknown.

Study results and caveats: T-cell counts and diversity at one year post-transplant came mainly from newly produced T cells. Some patients showed high day-60 TCRbeta diversity, which derived from surviving recipient T cells and thymic progenitors. Expanded graft clones, several hundred of them, were reportedly the source of alpha-beta T cells about two months after transplant.

Sample: PBMCs, taken before TCRalphabeta/CD19-depleted stem cell transplant. The sequence derives from a boy under 10 years old with acute lymphoblastic leukemia, due to receive a stem cell transplant. The genes are TRBV24-1 and TRBJ1-2, with a weak D call TRBD1 (6 bases). In DNA, the CDR3 is TGTGCCACCAGTGATTCAACAGGGAACTATGGCTACACCTTC. Protein product: CATSDSTGNYGYTF.